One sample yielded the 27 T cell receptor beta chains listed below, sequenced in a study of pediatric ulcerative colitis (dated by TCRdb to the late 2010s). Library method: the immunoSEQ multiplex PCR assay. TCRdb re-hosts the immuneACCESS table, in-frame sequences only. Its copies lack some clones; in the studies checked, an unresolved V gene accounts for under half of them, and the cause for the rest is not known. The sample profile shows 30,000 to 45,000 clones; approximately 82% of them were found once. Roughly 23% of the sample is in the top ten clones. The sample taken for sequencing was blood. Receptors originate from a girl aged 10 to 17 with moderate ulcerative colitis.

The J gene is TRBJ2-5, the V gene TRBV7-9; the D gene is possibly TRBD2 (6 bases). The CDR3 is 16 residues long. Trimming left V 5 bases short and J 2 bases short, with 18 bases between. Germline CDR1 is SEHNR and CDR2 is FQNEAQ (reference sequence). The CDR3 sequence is CASSPRTVGGQETQYF. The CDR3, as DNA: TGTGCCAGCAGCCCGAGGACTGTTGGGGGGCAAGAGACCCAGTACTTC. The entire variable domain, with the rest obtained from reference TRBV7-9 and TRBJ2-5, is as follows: DTGVSQNPRHKITKRGQNVTFRCDPISEHNRLYWYRQTLGQGPEFLTYFQNEAQLEKSRLLSDRFSAERPKGSFSTLEIQRTEQGDSAMYLCASSPRTVGGQETQYFGPGTRLLVL.

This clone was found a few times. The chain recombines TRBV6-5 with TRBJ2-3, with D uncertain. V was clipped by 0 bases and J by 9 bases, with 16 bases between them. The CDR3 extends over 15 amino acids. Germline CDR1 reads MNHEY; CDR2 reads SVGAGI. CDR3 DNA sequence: TGTGCCAGCAGTTACTCCTTCACAAACGCGCGGACGCAGTATTTT. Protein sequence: CASSYSFTNARTQYF.

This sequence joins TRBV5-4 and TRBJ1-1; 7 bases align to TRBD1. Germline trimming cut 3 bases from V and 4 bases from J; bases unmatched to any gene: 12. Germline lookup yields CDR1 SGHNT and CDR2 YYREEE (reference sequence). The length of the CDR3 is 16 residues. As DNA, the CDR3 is TGTGCCAGCAGCTATTTTACAGGGGTTGGGGGCACTGAAGCTTTCTTT. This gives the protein CASSYFTGVGGTEAFF.

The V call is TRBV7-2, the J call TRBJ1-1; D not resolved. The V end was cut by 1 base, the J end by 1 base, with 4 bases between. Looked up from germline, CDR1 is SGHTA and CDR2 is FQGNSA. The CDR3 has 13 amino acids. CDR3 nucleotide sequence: TGTGCCAGCAGCTTAGTCGAGAACACTGAAGCTTTCTTT. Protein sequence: CASSLVENTEAFF.

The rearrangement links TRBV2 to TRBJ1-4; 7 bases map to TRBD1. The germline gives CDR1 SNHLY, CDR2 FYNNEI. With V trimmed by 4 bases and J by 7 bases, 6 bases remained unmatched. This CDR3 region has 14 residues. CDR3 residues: CASSVQGMIEKLFF. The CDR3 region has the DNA TGTGCCAGCAGTGTACAGGGGATGATTGAAAAACTGTTTTTT. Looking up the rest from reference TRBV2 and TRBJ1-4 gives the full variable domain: EPEVTQTPSHQVTQMGQEVILRCVPISNHLYFYWYRQILGQKVEFLVSFYNNEISEKSEIFDDQFSVERPDGSNFTLKIRSTKLEDSAMYFCASSVQGMIEKLFFGSGTQLSVL.

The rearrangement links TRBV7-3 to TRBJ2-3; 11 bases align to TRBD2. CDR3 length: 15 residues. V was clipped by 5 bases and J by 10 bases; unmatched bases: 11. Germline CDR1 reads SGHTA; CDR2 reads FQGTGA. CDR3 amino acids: CASSPTLAGGPAQYF. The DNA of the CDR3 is TGTGCCAGCAGCCCAACATTAGCGGGGGGGCCGGCGCAGTATTTT.

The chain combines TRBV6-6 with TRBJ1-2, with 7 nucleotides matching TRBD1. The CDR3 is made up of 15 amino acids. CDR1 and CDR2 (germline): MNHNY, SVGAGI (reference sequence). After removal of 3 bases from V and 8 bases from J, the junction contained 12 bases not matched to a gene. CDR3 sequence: CASSYPVEQGRGYTF. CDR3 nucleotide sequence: TGTGCCAGCAGTTATCCCGTGGAACAGGGGCGAGGCTACACCTTC.

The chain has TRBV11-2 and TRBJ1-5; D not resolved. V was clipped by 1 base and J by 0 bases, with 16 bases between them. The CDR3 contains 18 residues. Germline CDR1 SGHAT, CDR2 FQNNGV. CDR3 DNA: TGTGCCAGCAGCTTAGCCCCTCGGGATGAATATAGCAATCAGCCCCAGCATTTT. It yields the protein CASSLAPRDEYSNQPQHF.

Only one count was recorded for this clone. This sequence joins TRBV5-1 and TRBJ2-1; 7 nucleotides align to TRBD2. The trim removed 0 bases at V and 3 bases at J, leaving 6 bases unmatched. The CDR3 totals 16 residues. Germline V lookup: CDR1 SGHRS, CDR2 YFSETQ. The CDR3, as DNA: TGCGCCAGCAGCTTGGTGGCGGGAGTCCGCTACAATGAGCAGTTCTTC. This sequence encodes CASSLVAGVRYNEQFF.

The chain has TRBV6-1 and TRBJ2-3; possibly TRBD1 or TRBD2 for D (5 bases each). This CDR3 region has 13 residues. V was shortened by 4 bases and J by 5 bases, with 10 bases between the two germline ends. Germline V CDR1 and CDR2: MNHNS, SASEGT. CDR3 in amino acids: CASSALGVDTQYF. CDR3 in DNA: TGTGCCAGCAGTGCGTTGGGGGTAGATACGCAGTATTTT.

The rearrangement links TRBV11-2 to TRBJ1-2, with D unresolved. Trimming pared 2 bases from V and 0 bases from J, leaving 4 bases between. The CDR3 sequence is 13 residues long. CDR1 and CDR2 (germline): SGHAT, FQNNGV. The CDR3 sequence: CASSLYSNYGYTF. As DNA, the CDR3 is TGTGCCAGCAGCTTATACTCTAACTATGGCTACACCTTC.

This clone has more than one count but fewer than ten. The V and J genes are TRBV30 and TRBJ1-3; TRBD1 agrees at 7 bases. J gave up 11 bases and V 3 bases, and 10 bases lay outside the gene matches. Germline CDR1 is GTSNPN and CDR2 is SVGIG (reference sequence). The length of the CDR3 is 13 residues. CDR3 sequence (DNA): TGTGCCTGGAGCGGGCACCAGGGGGAGTCCATATATTTT. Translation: CAWSGHQGESIYF.

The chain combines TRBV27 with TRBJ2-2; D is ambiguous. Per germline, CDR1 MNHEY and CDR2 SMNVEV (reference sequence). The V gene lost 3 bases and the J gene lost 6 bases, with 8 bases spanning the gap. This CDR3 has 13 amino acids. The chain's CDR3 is CASSFTLAGELFF. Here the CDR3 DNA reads TGTGCCAGCAGTTTTACGTTGGCCGGGGAGCTGTTTTTT.

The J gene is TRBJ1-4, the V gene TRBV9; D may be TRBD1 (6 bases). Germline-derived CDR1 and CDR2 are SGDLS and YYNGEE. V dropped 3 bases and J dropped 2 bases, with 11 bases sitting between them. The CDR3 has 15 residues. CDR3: CASSATGLTNEKLFF. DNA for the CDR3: TGTGCCAGCAGCGCCACAGGGTTGACTAATGAAAAACTGTTTTTT.

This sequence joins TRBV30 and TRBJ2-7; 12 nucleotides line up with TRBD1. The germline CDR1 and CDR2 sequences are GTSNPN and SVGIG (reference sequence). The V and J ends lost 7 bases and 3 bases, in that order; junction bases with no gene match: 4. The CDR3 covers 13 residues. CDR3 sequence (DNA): TGTGCCTACCGGGACAGGGGGCTCTACGAGCAGTACTTC. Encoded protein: CAYRDRGLYEQYF. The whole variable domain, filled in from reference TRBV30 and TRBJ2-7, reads SQTIHQWPATLVQPVGSPLSLECTVEGTSNPNLYWYRQAAGRGLQLLFYSVGIGQISSEVPQNLSASRPQDRQFILSSKKLLLSDSGFYLCAYRDRGLYEQYFGPGTRLTVT.

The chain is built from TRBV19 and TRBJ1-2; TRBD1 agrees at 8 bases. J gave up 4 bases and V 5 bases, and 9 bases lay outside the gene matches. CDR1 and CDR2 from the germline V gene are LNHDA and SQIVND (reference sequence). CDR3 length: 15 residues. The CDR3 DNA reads TGTGCCAGTAGTTCACAATCAGGGGGCGCCTATGGCTACACCTTC. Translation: CASSSQSGGAYGYTF.

CDR3 sequence reads: CASSLKSSYEQYF. As DNA, the CDR3 is TGTGCCAGCAGCTTGAAGTCCTCCTACGAGCAGTACTTC. This chain links TRBV5-6 with TRBJ2-7; D gene uncertain. Between the trimmed V and J ends, which lost 1 base and 0 bases, there was a span of 5 bases. The CDR3 totals 13 residues. CDR1 is SGHDT, CDR2 YYEEEE, per germline.

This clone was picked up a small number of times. As DNA, the CDR3 is TGTGCCAGCAACCTCTTAGGGAACACTGAAGCTTTCTTT. Translated: CASNLLGNTEAFF. V and J are TRBV7-9 and TRBJ1-1; D not certain. Trimming cost V 7 bases and J 1 base, with 10 bases left between them. Germline assignment: CDR1 SEHNR and CDR2 FQNEAQ (reference sequence). The CDR3 has 13 amino acids.

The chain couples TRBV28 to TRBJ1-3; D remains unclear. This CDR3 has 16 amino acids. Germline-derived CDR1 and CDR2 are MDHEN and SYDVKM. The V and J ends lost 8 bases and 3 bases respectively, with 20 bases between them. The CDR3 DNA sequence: TGTGCCAGCCAACCTTCGCGGCAGCAATATGGAAACACCATATATTTT. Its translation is CASQPSRQQYGNTIYF.

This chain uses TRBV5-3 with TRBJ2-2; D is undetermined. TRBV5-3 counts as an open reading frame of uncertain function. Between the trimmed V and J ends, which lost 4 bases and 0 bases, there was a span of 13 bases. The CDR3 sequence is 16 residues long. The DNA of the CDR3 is TGTGCCAGAAGCCCAAATGTGGCGGCGAACACCGGGGAGCTGTTTTTT. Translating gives CARSPNVAANTGELFF.

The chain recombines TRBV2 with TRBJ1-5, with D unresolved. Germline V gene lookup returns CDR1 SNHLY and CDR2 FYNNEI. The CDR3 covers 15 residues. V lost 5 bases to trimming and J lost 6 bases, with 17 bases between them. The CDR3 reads CASSRVPDFGQPQHF. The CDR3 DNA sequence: TGTGCCAGCAGTCGAGTTCCCGACTTTGGTCAGCCCCAGCATTTT.

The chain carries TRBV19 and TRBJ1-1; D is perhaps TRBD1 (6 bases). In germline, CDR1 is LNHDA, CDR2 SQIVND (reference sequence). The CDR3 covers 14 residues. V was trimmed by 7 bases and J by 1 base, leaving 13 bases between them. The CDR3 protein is CASIPQGKNTEAFF. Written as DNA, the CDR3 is TGTGCCAGTATCCCACAGGGTAAGAACACTGAAGCTTTCTTT.

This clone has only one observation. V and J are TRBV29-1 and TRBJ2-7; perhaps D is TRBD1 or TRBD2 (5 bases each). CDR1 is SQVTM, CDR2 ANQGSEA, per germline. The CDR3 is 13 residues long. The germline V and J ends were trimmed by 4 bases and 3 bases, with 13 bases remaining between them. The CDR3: CSVVGGKNYEQYF. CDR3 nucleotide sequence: TGCAGCGTTGTTGGGGGAAAAAACTACGAGCAGTACTTC.

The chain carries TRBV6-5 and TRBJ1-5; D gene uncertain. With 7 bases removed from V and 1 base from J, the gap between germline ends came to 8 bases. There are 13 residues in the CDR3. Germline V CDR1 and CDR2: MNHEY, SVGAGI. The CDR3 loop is CASKGPSNQPQHF. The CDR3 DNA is TGTGCCAGCAAAGGGCCGAGCAATCAGCCCCAGCATTTT.

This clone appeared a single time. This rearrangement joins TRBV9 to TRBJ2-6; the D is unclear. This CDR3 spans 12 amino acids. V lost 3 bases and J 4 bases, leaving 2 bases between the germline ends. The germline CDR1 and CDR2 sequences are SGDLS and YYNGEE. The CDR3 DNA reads TGTGCCAGCAGCGGGGGGGCCAACGTCCTGACTTTC. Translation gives CASSGGANVLTF.

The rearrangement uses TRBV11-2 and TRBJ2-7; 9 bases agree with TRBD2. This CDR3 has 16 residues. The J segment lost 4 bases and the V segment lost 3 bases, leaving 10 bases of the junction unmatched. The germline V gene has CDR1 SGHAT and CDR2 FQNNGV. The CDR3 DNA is TGTGCCAGCAGCTTGAGCCAGACTAGCGGAAAGTACGAGCAGTACTTC. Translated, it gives CASSLSQTSGKYEQYF.

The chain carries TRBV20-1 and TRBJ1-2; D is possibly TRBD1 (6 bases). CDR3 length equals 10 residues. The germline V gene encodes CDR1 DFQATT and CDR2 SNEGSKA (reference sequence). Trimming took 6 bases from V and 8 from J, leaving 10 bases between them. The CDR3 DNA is TGCAGTGCCCTTAGGGGGGGCTACACCTTC. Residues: CSALRGGYTF.